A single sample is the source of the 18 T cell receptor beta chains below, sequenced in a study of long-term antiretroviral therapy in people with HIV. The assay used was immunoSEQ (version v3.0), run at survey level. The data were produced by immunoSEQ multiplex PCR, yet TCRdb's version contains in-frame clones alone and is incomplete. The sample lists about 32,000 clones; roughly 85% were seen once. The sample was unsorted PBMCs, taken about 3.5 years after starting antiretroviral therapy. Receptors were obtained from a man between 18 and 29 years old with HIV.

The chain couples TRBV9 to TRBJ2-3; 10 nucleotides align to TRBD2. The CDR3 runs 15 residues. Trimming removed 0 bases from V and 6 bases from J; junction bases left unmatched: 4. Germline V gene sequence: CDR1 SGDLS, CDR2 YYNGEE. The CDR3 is CASSVAGTSADTQYF. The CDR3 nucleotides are TGTGCCAGCAGCGTAGCCGGGACTAGCGCCGATACGCAGTATTTT.

CDR3 loop: CASSLTSRSSYEQYF. The CDR3 DNA reads TGTGCCAGCAGCTTAACTAGCCGGAGCTCCTACGAGCAGTACTTC. The chain joins TRBV7-2 to TRBJ2-7, with D possibly matching TRBD2 (6 bases). Germline V gene data show CDR1 as SGHTA and CDR2 as FQGNSA. V was cut by 2 bases and J by 0 bases, with 11 bases left in between. There are 15 residues in the CDR3.

The CDR3 nucleotides read TGCGCCAGCAGATTGAGGACGACTAGCGGGGGGGATGAGCAGTTCTTC. The encoded protein is CASRLRTTSGGDEQFF. The chain links TRBV5-1 to TRBJ2-1, with TRBD2 matching over 14 bases. Trimming at V came to 5 bases and at J to 8 bases, leaving 9 bases not matched to a gene. CDR1 and CDR2 (germline): SGHRS, YFSETQ. The CDR3 spans 16 residues.

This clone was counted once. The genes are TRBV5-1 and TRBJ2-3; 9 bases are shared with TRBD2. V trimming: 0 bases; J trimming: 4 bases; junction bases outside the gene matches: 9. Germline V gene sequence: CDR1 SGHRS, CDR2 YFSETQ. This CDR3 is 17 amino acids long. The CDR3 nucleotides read TGCGCCAGCAGCTTGGCCCTCCTGCGGGGGGGAGCAGATACGCAGTATTTT. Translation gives CASSLALLRGGADTQYF.

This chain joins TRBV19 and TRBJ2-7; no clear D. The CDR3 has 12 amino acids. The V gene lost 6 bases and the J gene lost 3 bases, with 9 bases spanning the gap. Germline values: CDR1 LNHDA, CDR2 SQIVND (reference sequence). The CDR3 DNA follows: TGTGCCAGTAGCTCAGGTTTCTACGAGCAGTACTTC. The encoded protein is CASSSGFYEQYF.

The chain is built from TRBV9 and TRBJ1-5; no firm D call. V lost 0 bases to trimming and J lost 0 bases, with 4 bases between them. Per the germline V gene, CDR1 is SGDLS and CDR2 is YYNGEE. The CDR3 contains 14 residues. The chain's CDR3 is CASSVDYSNQPQHF. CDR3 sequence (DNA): TGTGCCAGCAGCGTAGACTATAGCAATCAGCCCCAGCATTTT.

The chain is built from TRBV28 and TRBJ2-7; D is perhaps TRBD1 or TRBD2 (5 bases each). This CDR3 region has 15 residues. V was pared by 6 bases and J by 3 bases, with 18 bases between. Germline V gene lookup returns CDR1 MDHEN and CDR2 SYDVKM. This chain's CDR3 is CASRVDSGKGYEQYF. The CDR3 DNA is TGTGCCAGCAGGGTCGACAGCGGTAAAGGCTACGAGCAGTACTTC.

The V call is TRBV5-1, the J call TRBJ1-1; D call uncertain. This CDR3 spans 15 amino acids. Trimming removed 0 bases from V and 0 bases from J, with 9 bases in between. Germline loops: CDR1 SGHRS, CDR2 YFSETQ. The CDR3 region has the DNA TGCGCCAGCAGCTTGGGGCTCAGTTTGAACACTGAAGCTTTCTTT. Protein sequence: CASSLGLSLNTEAFF.

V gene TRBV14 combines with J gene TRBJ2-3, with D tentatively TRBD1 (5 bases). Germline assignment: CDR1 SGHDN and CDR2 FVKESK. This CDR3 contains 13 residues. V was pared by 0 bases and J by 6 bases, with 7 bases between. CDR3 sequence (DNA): TGTGCCAGCAGCCAAGAAAGGGGTGATACGCAGTATTTT. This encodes CASSQERGDTQYF.

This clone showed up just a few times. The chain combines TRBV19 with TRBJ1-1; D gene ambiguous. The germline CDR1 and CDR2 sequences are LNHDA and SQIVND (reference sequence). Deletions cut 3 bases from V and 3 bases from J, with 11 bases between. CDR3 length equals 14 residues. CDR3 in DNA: TGTGCCAGTAGTATTACCGGGATTTACACTGAAGCTTTCTTT. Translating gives CASSITGIYTEAFF.

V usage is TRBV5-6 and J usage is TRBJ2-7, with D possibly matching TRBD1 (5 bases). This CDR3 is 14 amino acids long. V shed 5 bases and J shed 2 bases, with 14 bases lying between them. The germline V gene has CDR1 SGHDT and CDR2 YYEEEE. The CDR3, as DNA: TGTGCCAGCAGTACGTTAGGGGAAACCTACGAGCAGTACTTC. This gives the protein CASSTLGETYEQYF.

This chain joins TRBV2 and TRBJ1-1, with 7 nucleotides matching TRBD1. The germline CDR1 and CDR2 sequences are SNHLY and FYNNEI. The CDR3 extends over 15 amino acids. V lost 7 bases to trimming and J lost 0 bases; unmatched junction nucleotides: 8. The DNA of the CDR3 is TGTGCCAGCAAACCCTCGGGACAGTTGAACACTGAAGCTTTCTTT. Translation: CASKPSGQLNTEAFF. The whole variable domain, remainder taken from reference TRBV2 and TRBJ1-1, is EPEVTQTPSHQVTQMGQEVILRCVPISNHLYFYWYRQILGQKVEFLVSFYNNEISEKSEIFDDQFSVERPDGSNFTLKIRSTKLEDSAMYFCASKPSGQLNTEAFFGQGTRLTVV.

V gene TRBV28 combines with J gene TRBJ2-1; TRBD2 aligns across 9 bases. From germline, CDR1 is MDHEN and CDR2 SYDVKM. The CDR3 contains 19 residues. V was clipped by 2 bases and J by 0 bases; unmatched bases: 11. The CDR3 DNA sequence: TGTGCCAGCAGTTTACAACTAGCGGGCGCCCAAGCCTCCTACAATGAGCAGTTCTTC. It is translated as CASSLQLAGAQASYNEQFF. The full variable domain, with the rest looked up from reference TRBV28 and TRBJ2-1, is DVKVTQSSRYLVKRTGEKVFLECVQDMDHENMFWYRQDPGLGLRLIYFSYDVKMKEKGDIPEGYSVSREKKERFSLILESASTNQTSMYLCASSLQLAGAQASYNEQFFGPGTRLTVL.

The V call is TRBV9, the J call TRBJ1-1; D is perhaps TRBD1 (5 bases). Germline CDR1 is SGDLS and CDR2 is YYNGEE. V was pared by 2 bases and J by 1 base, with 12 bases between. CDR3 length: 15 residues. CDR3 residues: CASSVVWGGNTEAFF. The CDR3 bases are TGTGCCAGCAGCGTGGTATGGGGGGGGAACACTGAAGCTTTCTTT.

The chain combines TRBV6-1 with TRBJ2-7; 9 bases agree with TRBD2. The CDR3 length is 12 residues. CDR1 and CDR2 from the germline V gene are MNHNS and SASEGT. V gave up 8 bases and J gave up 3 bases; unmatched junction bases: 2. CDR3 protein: CASSSGIYEQYF. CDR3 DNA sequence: TGTGCCAGCTCTAGCGGGATCTACGAGCAGTACTTC.

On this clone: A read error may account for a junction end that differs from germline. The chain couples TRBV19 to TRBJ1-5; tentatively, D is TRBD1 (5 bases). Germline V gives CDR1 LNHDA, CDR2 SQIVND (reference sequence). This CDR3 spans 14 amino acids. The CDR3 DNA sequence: TGTGCCAGTAGCATAGGGGAGGGCAATCAGCCCCAGCATTTT. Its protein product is CASSIGEGNQPQHF. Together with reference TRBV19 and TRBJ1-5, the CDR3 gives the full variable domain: DGGITQSPKYLFRKEGQNVTLSCEQNLNHDAMYWYRQDPGQGLRLIYYSQIVNDFQKGDIAEGYSVSREKKESFPLTVTSAQKNPTAFYLCASSIGEGNQPQHFGDGTRLSIL.

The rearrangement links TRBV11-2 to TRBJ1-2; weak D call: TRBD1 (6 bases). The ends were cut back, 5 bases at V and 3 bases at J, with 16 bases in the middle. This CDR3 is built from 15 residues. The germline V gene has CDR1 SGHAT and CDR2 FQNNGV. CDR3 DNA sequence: TGTGCCAGCAGCCTAGGCCCGGGGGCTGACTATGGCTACACCTTC. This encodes CASSLGPGADYGYTF.

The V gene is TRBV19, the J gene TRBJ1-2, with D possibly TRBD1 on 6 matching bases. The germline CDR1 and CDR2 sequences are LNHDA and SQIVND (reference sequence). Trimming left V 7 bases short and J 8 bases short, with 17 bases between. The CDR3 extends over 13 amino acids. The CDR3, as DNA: TGTGCCAGTACTCCCGGGGGGGCCCAAGGCTACACCTTC. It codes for CASTPGGAQGYTF.